Presented here are 11 T cell receptor beta chains from one specimen sequenced in a study of CD8 T cells in ankylosing spondylitis. TCRdb redid the calling of the 5' RACE reads with MiXCR, one entry per CDR3 protein. This table holds about 510,000 distinct CDR3 sequences, about 5.4% found once. Study-level results: Blood from ankylosing spondylitis patients appeared to carry a characteristic eight-variant TCR beta motif.

These receptors' targets are unknown. Source material: blood, either unsorted or a sorted T cell fraction (not recorded which). Every receptor here comes from a male donor with ankylosing spondylitis.

This clonotype came up many times. The chain combines TRBV29-1 with TRBJ2-3; TRBD2 aligns across 7 bases. Germline CDR1 is SQVTM and CDR2 is ANQGSEA. The CDR3 runs to 11 residues. V trimming: 4 bases; J trimming: 5 bases; junction bases outside the gene matches: 0. This CDR3 reads CSVGEGDTQYF. CDR3 DNA: TGCAGCGTTGGGGAGGGAGATACGCAGTATTTT.

There are a few counts of this clonotype. This chain joins TRBV20-1 and TRBJ2-3; TRBD2 might be the D (5 bases). V was clipped by 5 bases and J by 2 bases, with 8 bases between them. Germline loops: CDR1 DFQATT, CDR2 SNEGSKA (reference sequence). The CDR3 contains 12 residues. CDR3 region: CSARGITDTQYF. CDR3 nucleotides: TGCAGTGCTCGAGGGATCACAGATACGCAGTATTTT.

This clonotype has a count of ten or more. The gene calls are TRBV12-3 or TRBV12-4 and TRBJ1-4; no firm D call. This CDR3 comprises 12 residues. The germline V and J ends were trimmed by 3 bases and 5 bases, with 4 bases remaining between them. DNA for the CDR3: TGTGCCAGCAGTTTTTCCAATGAAAAACTGTTTTTT. It codes for CASSFSNEKLFF.

In this sample, this clonotype turned up a few times. The genes are TRBV3-1 and TRBJ1-1, with 7 bases aligning to TRBD1. The J segment lost 7 bases and the V segment lost 8 bases, leaving 10 bases of the junction unmatched. CDR3 size: 13 residues. Per germline, CDR1 LGHDT and CDR2 YNNKEL (reference sequence). In DNA form, the CDR3 reads TGTGCCAGCCTTGGGCCAGGGGGTAGTGAAGCTTTCTTT. This sequence encodes CASLGPGGSEAFF.

This clonotype was recorded many times. This rearrangement joins TRBV5-1 to TRBJ2-5; 8 bases match TRBD1. The CDR3 is made up of 16 amino acids. Per germline, CDR1 SGHRS and CDR2 YFSETQ. The J segment lost 3 bases and the V segment lost 6 bases, leaving 13 bases of the junction unmatched. The CDR3 sequence: CASTYKATGAKETQYF. For the CDR3, the DNA is TGCGCCAGCACCTACAAAGCGACAGGGGCCAAAGAGACCCAGTACTTC.

The table lists this clonotype with many counts. V and J are TRBV15 and TRBJ2-7, with TRBD1 matching over 7 bases. V shed 2 bases and J 3 bases; nucleotides not matched to a gene: 10. This CDR3 contains 16 residues. Germline V gene sequence: CDR1 LNHNV, CDR2 YYDKDF (reference sequence). The CDR3 DNA reads TGTGCCACCAGCAGAAGGGCCTCGGGACAGAGCTACGAGCAGTACTTC. It translates to CATSRRASGQSYEQYF.

In its sample, this clonotype was seen once. This chain connects TRBV6-5 to TRBJ2-1; TRBD2 might be the D (5 bases). The CDR3 runs to 15 residues. Trimming cost V 2 bases and J 6 bases, with 14 bases left between them. The germline gives CDR1 MNHEY, CDR2 SVGAGI. In nucleotides, the CDR3 is TGTGCCAGCAGTTACAACGGGGAGATAAGCAATGAGCAGTTCTTC. Residues: CASSYNGEISNEQFF.

The chain has TRBV19 and TRBJ1-2; tentative D call: TRBD1 (6 bases). CDR3 length: 15 amino acids. Trimming removed 6 bases from V and 4 bases from J, with 18 bases in between. The V gene's germline CDR1 is LNHDA and CDR2 SQIVND (reference sequence). CDR3 region: CASSLLGGGGYGYTF. CDR3 nucleotide sequence: TGTGCCAGTAGCCTGCTAGGGGGAGGCGGCTATGGCTACACCTTC.

The rearrangement joins TRBV4-1 to TRBJ2-1; D possibly uses TRBD1 or TRBD2 (5 bases each). The CDR3 consists of 16 residues. Per germline, CDR1 MGHRA and CDR2 YSYEKL. V lost 0 bases and J lost 5, with 14 bases in between. The CDR3 bases are TGCGCCAGCAGCCAAGATGAGGAAGGGACCAACAATGAGCAGTTCTTC. Translated: CASSQDEEGTNNEQFF.

This clonotype was seen repeatedly, ten times or more. The chain couples TRBV24-1 to TRBJ1-2; D unclear. Germline loops: CDR1 KGHDR, CDR2 SFDVKD. V was pared by 10 bases and J by 4 bases, with 12 bases between. This CDR3 comprises 12 residues. The CDR3 sequence: CATADGAYGYTF. The CDR3 DNA follows: TGTGCCACTGCGGACGGAGCCTATGGCTACACCTTC.

This clonotype was seen repeatedly, ten times or more. This chain connects TRBV20-1 to TRBJ2-3; D is possibly TRBD2 (5 bases). The V gene lost 2 bases and the J gene lost 5 bases, with 17 bases spanning the gap. Germline-derived CDR1 and CDR2 are DFQATT and SNEGSKA (reference sequence). This CDR3 is 15 amino acids long. CDR3 in amino acids: CSARKGLSPGDTQYF. The DNA of the CDR3 is TGCAGTGCTAGAAAAGGACTTTCCCCCGGAGATACGCAGTATTTT.